This T cell receptor beta chain was profiled in a study of T cell repertoires in cytomegalovirus infection. Turning to the study itself: Matching HLA type and CMV infection were both indicated by public TCR beta signatures. Study conclusions and caveats: Of the TCR beta families, the public ones yielded a cumulative frequency that identified carriers of CMV plus the relevant HLA. HLA-C-restricted CMV-specific TCR beta clonotypes were dominant in the ex vivo response.

This clonotype was counted at least ten times. Its antigen is as yet unknown. TCRdb redid the calling of the reads with MiXCR, one entry per CDR3 protein. This table holds about 63,000 distinct CDR3 sequences, over 20% found once. V dropped 3 bases and J dropped 4 bases, with 10 bases sitting between them. The CDR3 is made up of 14 amino acids. Germline V CDR1 and CDR2: MDHEN, SYDVKM. This TCR was recovered from a human donor in good health (CMV status not recorded). Some clones in this sample may be carry-over from other donors' samples. V gene TRBV28 combines with J gene TRBJ1-3; possible D gene TRBD1, 5 bases. Sequenced material: CD8+ T cells from cultured PBMCs, taken from culture after CMV antigen stimulation. The CDR3 sequence is CASSFRQIGNTIYF. The CDR3 DNA sequence: TGTGCCAGCAGTTTTCGACAGATCGGAAACACCATATATTTT.